Each of the 31 T cell receptor beta chains below was sequenced from the same sample in a study of response to subunit inactivated influenza vaccine. MiXCR, run by TCRdb on the RT-PCR reads, gives a single entry per CDR3 protein. The repertoire holds about 610,000 distinct CDR3 sequences, 14% seen once, with 8.5% to 14% in the top ten. The sequenced sample was PBMCs from blood, obtained about 13 days after vaccination. The receptors shown here come from a man over 45 who received an inactivated influenza vaccine.

The rearrangement joins TRBV2 to TRBJ1-6; 9 bases are a match to TRBD1. Germline trimming cut 5 bases from V and 0 bases from J; bases unmatched to any gene: 5. Germline assignment: CDR1 SNHLY and CDR2 FYNNEI. The CDR3 sequence is 17 residues long. The CDR3 spells CASSRTGASSYNSPLHF. The CDR3 bases are TGTGCCAGCAGTCGGACAGGGGCGAGCTCCTATAATTCACCCCTCCACTTT.

This clonotype was observed at least ten times. V gene TRBV7-6 combines with J gene TRBJ2-3, with TRBD2 matching over 13 bases. V trimming: 4 bases; J trimming: 6 bases; junction bases outside the gene matches: 7. Germline V gene data show CDR1 as SGHVS and CDR2 as FNYEAQ. This CDR3 has 16 amino acids. The CDR3 DNA is TGTGCCAGCAGCTCGACACTAGCGGGAGGGTCTGATACGCAGTATTTT. The encoded protein is CASSSTLAGGSDTQYF.

This chain uses TRBV7-2 with TRBJ2-2; D is ambiguous. Germline V CDR1 and CDR2: SGHTA, FQGNSA. This CDR3 is built from 14 residues. Deletions cut 2 bases from V and 2 bases from J, with 6 bases between. The CDR3 region has the DNA TGTGCCAGCAGCTTACAGTTTAACACCGGGGAGCTGTTTTTT. Translation: CASSLQFNTGELFF.

This clonotype was seen only a few times. The chain recombines TRBV5-1 with TRBJ1-1; the D is unclear. V lost 4 bases to trimming and J lost 1 base, with 11 bases between them. Per the germline V gene, CDR1 is SGHRS and CDR2 is YFSETQ. CDR3 length: 14 amino acids. The CDR3 is CASSKTRENTEAFF. CDR3 coding DNA: TGCGCCAGCAGCAAGACAAGGGAGAACACTGAAGCTTTCTTT.

The gene calls are TRBV24-1 and TRBJ2-1; the D gene could be TRBD1 or TRBD2 (6 bases each). Between the trimmed V and J ends, which lost 4 bases and 8 bases, there was a span of 11 bases. The germline gives CDR1 KGHDR, CDR2 SFDVKD. The CDR3 sequence is 13 residues long. This CDR3 reads CATSDLGGDEQFF. The DNA for the CDR3 is TGTGCCACCAGTGACCTCGGGGGCGATGAGCAGTTCTTC.

This chain connects TRBV24-1 to TRBJ2-1, with a tentative D call TRBD1 (5 bases). CDR1 is KGHDR and CDR2 is SFDVKD in the germline V gene. This CDR3 is 13 amino acids long. V was trimmed by 4 bases and J by 9 bases, leaving 12 bases between them. CDR3 residues: CATSEPDSSEQFF. CDR3 nucleotide sequence: TGTGCCACCAGTGAACCCGACAGTTCTGAGCAGTTCTTC.

The sample holds a few counts of this clonotype. The rearrangement links TRBV12-3 or TRBV12-4 to TRBJ2-2, with TRBD1 identical over 7 bases. The CDR3 is 15 amino acids. V lost 7 bases to trimming and J lost 4 bases; unmatched junction nucleotides: 9. This CDR3 reads CASTYGTEITGELFF. CDR3 DNA: TGTGCCAGCACTTACGGGACAGAAATCACCGGGGAGCTGTTTTTT.

The V and J genes are TRBV7-2 and TRBJ2-4; D is undetermined. In germline, CDR1 is SGHTA, CDR2 FQGNSA. The CDR3 covers 16 residues. V lost 5 bases and J lost 1, with 15 bases in between. CDR3: CASSPLTVLAKNIQYF. CDR3 sequence (DNA): TGTGCCAGCAGCCCCCTCACGGTACTCGCCAAAAACATTCAGTACTTC. Supplemented by reference TRBV7-2 and TRBJ2-4, the full variable domain reads GAGVSQSPSNKVTEKGKDVELRCDPISGHTALYWYRQSLGQGLEFLIYFQGNSAPDKSGLPSDRFSAERTGGSVSTLTIQRTQQEDSAVYLCASSPLTVLAKNIQYFGAGTRLSVL.

In this sample, this clonotype turned up a few times. The genes are TRBV30 and TRBJ1-1; a possible D gene is TRBD1 (5 bases). V was shortened by 2 bases and J by 5 bases, with 21 bases between the two germline ends. The CDR3 runs 16 residues. In germline, CDR1 is GTSNPN, CDR2 SVGIG (reference sequence). The CDR3 nucleotides read TGTGCCTGGAGTCCTTTTCTACGGGGCCAACGAACTGAAGCTTTCTTT. It translates to CAWSPFLRGQRTEAFF.

This clonotype was counted ten times or more. The genes are TRBV28 and TRBJ1-5, with D perhaps TRBD1 (6 bases). The V and J ends lost 6 bases and 3 bases respectively, with 12 bases between them. Germline-derived CDR1 and CDR2 are MDHEN and SYDVKM. The CDR3 has 14 residues. The CDR3 region has the DNA TGTGCCAGCAGCCTAAGGGGGATCAATCAGCCCCAGCATTTT. This encodes CASSLRGINQPQHF.

This clonotype has a handful of counts. The chain combines TRBV7-2 with TRBJ2-1; 13 bases line up with TRBD2. Losses at the gene ends were 4 bases for V and 0 bases for J; bases not matched to a gene: 9. Germline-derived CDR1 and CDR2 are SGHTA and FQGNSA. The CDR3 totals 19 residues. The CDR3 is CASSSARLAGGSSYNEQFF. The CDR3 DNA is TGTGCCAGCAGCTCGGCGCGACTAGCGGGAGGTAGCTCCTACAATGAGCAGTTCTTC.

The J gene is TRBJ1-1, the V gene TRBV5-1; maybe TRBD1 (5 bases). Looked up from germline, CDR1 is SGHRS and CDR2 is YFSETQ. The CDR3 runs to 12 residues. Trimming removed 1 base from V and 12 bases from J, with 13 bases in between. The CDR3 sequence: CASSLYGTESFF. The CDR3, as DNA: TGCGCCAGCAGCTTGTACGGGACCGAATCTTTCTTT.

This chain uses TRBV6-1 with TRBJ2-5; possible D gene TRBD2, 5 bases. Trimming stripped 6 bases from V and 4 bases from J, with 18 bases between. The CDR3 contains 15 residues. The germline V gene encodes CDR1 MNHNS and CDR2 SASEGT. CDR3 DNA sequence: TGTGCCAGCAGCCGCACTCCTAGCAGCGGAGAGACCCAGTACTTC. Protein sequence: CASSRTPSSGETQYF.

Ten or more counts support this clonotype. The chain recombines TRBV29-1 with TRBJ2-3; D is possibly TRBD1 (6 bases). Looked up from germline, CDR1 is SQVTM and CDR2 is ANQGSEA. The CDR3 runs 12 residues. Between the trimmed V and J ends, which lost 6 bases and 3 bases, there was a span of 10 bases. The CDR3 region is CSVAQGTDTQYF. The CDR3 DNA is TGCAGCGTCGCCCAGGGGACAGATACGCAGTATTTT.

This clonotype was seen a few times. CDR3 nucleotides: TGTGCCAGCAGCTTAGTAGGGGTCGTGTCGCGAGAGACCCAGTACTTC. Translating it yields CASSLVGVVSRETQYF. This sequence joins TRBV7-9 and TRBJ2-5; maybe TRBD1 (5 bases). V lost 1 base and J lost 4, with 16 bases in between. This CDR3 region has 16 residues. Germline CDR1 is SEHNR and CDR2 is FQNEAQ (reference sequence).

CDR3 sequence reads: CASSSQGSMNTEAFF. CDR3 coding DNA: TGTGCCAGCAGCTCACAGGGGTCCATGAACACTGAAGCTTTCTTT. The rearrangement links TRBV7-6 to TRBJ1-1, with TRBD1 matching over 7 bases. J was trimmed by 0 bases and V by 4 bases; bases with no gene match: 5. The CDR3 is made up of 15 amino acids. Germline loops: CDR1 SGHVS, CDR2 FNYEAQ.

The CDR3 DNA reads TGTGCCAGCAGGCGTATGGGCGAGCAGTACTTC. Amino acid sequence: CASRRMGEQYF. The chain has TRBV2 and TRBJ2-7; D ambiguous. V dropped 6 bases and J dropped 6 bases, with 9 bases sitting between them. This CDR3 region has 11 residues. From germline, CDR1 is SNHLY and CDR2 FYNNEI.

The chain recombines TRBV29-1 with TRBJ2-7; 9 nucleotides match TRBD1. The V gene's germline CDR1 is SQVTM and CDR2 ANQGSEA. The CDR3 is made up of 14 amino acids. V was pared by 1 base and J by 3 bases, with 4 bases of the junction left unmatched. The CDR3 DNA is TGCAGCGTTGAAGCCTCGGGACAGGGCTACGAGCAGTACTTC. Translation: CSVEASGQGYEQYF.

The table lists this clonotype with many counts. The chain employs TRBV3-1 and TRBJ2-2; 10 bases agree with TRBD2. Germline V gives CDR1 LGHDT, CDR2 YNNKEL (reference sequence). V lost 1 base, J lost 5 bases, and 4 bases stayed unmatched. The length of the CDR3 is 16 residues. The CDR3 spells CASSQVGLAVTGELFF. In DNA form, the CDR3 reads TGTGCCAGCAGCCAAGTCGGACTAGCGGTTACCGGGGAGCTGTTTTTT.

V is TRBV10-3 and J is TRBJ2-5, with TRBD2 matching over 12 bases. This CDR3 is built from 15 residues. CDR1 and CDR2 (germline): ENHRY, SYGVKD. Trimming removed 3 bases from V and 5 bases from J; junction bases left unmatched: 4. CDR3 amino acids: CAISDLAGGPETQYF. CDR3 DNA: TGTGCCATCAGTGATCTAGCGGGAGGGCCGGAGACCCAGTACTTC.

This clonotype has just a few counts. The rearrangement uses TRBV7-2 and TRBJ2-7; weak D call: TRBD1 (7 bases). The ends were cut back, 5 bases at V and 3 bases at J, with 14 bases in the middle. The CDR3 is 14 residues long. CDR1 and CDR2 from the germline V gene are SGHTA and FQGNSA. The CDR3 loop is CASSPTRGVYEQYF. The DNA for the CDR3 is TGTGCCAGCAGCCCCACCAGGGGGGTCTACGAGCAGTACTTC.

This clonotype showed up just a few times. V usage is TRBV6-1 and J usage is TRBJ1-2; the D gene is possibly TRBD1 (6 bases). The CDR3 runs to 15 residues. V was shortened by 5 bases and J by 3 bases, with 16 bases between the two germline ends. The germline V gene has CDR1 MNHNS and CDR2 SASEGT. CDR3 in DNA: TGTGCCAGCAGTCCCCGGACGGGGGGCTACTATGGCTACACCTTC. Encoded protein: CASSPRTGGYYGYTF.

This chain uses TRBV6-5 with TRBJ2-4; maybe TRBD2 (6 bases). CDR1 is MNHEY, CDR2 SVGAGI, per germline. With 0 bases removed from V and 3 bases from J, the gap between germline ends came to 9 bases. The CDR3 runs to 15 residues. This CDR3 is CASSYSMGGKNIQYF. For the CDR3, the DNA is TGTGCCAGCAGTTACTCGATGGGGGGCAAAAACATTCAGTACTTC.

This clonotype has more than one count but fewer than ten. V and J are TRBV29-1 and TRBJ2-6; 11 bases align to TRBD1. There are 15 residues in the CDR3. Germline V gives CDR1 SQVTM, CDR2 ANQGSEA. The junction had 1 base not matched to a gene; V was cut back by 4 bases and J by 2 bases. CDR3 protein: CSVGGQGAGANVLTF. CDR3 DNA sequence: TGCAGCGTTGGGGGACAGGGGGCTGGGGCCAACGTCCTGACTTTC. Supplemented by reference TRBV29-1 and TRBJ2-6, the full variable domain reads SAVISQKPSRDICQRGTSLTIQCQVDSQVTMMFWYRQQPGQSLTLIATANQGSEATYESGFVIDKFPISRPNLTFSTLTVSNMSPEDSSIYLCSVGGQGAGANVLTFGAGSRLTVL.

J is TRBJ1-1 and V is TRBV7-9, with D tentatively TRBD1 (5 bases). The germline V and J ends were trimmed by 1 base and 11 bases, with 14 bases remaining between them. Germline CDR1 reads SEHNR; CDR2 reads FQNEAQ (reference sequence). The length of the CDR3 is 13 residues. The CDR3 region is CASSLDLQGLAFF. In nucleotides, the CDR3 is TGTGCCAGCAGCTTAGATCTCCAGGGTTTGGCTTTCTTT.

The genes are TRBV20-1 and TRBJ2-3; 9 bases fit TRBD1. This CDR3 has 16 amino acids. Losses at the gene ends were 1 base for V and 4 bases for J; bases not matched to a gene: 9. CDR1 is DFQATT, CDR2 SNEGSKA, per germline (reference sequence). Here the CDR3 reads CSARAVGQGLSDTQYF. CDR3 in DNA: TGCAGTGCTAGAGCCGTGGGACAGGGTCTATCAGATACGCAGTATTTT.

The V gene is TRBV7-2, the J gene TRBJ2-5; 8 bases map to TRBD1. The CDR3 totals 15 residues. Unmatched junction bases numbered 3, after V lost 1 base and J lost 2 bases. From germline, CDR1 is SGHTA and CDR2 FQGNSA. The CDR3 DNA sequence: TGTGCCAGCAGCTTAGTCAGGGGGCCTCAAGAGACCCAGTACTTC. This translates into CASSLVRGPQETQYF.

The chain links TRBV6-6 to TRBJ2-2; maybe TRBD1 (6 bases). Trimming removed 8 bases from V and 7 bases from J, with 14 bases in between. CDR1 is MNHNY and CDR2 is SVGAGI in the germline V gene (reference sequence). The CDR3 contains 13 residues. The CDR3 region has the DNA TGTGCCAGCTCACAGGGATTCAACGGGGAGCTGTTTTTT. It translates to CASSQGFNGELFF.

This clonotype was recorded a few times. This chain uses TRBV29-1 with TRBJ2-1, with 7 bases lining up with TRBD1. The CDR3 is made up of 12 amino acids. V lost 4 bases and J lost 10; bases outside the gene matches: 7. Germline V lookup: CDR1 SQVTM, CDR2 ANQGSEA. CDR3 coding DNA: TGCAGCGTTGCCTTGGGACAGTCCGAGCAGTTCTTC. Encoded protein: CSVALGQSEQFF.

A few counts support this clonotype. CDR3 residues: CASRIPLAGNNEQFF. The CDR3 DNA is TGTGCCAGCAGGATACCCCTAGCGGGAAACAATGAGCAGTTCTTC. The rearrangement links TRBV6-1 to TRBJ2-1; 9 bases are a match to TRBD2. The CDR3 loop spans 15 amino acids. CDR1 is MNHNS and CDR2 is SASEGT in the germline V gene. The trim removed 6 bases at V and 5 bases at J, leaving 8 bases unmatched.

The chain is built from TRBV7-9 and TRBJ2-7; D gene ambiguous. Germline CDR1 reads SEHNR; CDR2 reads FQNEAQ (reference sequence). Trimming left V 5 bases short and J 4 bases short, with 9 bases between. This CDR3 region has 12 residues. CDR3 nucleotide sequence: TGTGCCAGCAGCACGGCGATATACGAGCAGTACTTC. Residues: CASSTAIYEQYF.